The source of this T cell receptor beta chain is a study of OX40 agonist ivuxolimab in advanced cancers. Study overall: Patients enrolled in dose escalation were diagnosed with hepatocellular carcinoma, melanoma, renal cell or head and neck cancer. Study outcomes and limitations: Mean expanded clone counts were higher in CD8+ than CD4+ T cells.

Note on this clone: Its antigen is undetermined.

V lost 0 bases, J lost 4 bases, and 13 bases lay in between. CDR1 and CDR2 (germline): SGHRS, YFSETQ. This CDR3 has 15 residues. Sequenced by immunoSEQ multiplex PCR; TCRdb stores in-frame clones only, minus some. In the table there are tens of thousands of clones, approximately 80% of which are singletons. V usage is TRBV5-1 and J usage is TRBJ1-1, with D possibly being TRBD1 (5 bases). This sample comprised CD4+ or CD8+ T cells sorted from blood, obtained in a trial of the OX40 agonist ivuxolimab. This sequence was found in an adult with an advanced solid tumor such as melanoma, head and neck, liver or kidney cancer. CDR3 bases: TGCGCCAGCAGCTTGGACTGGGGCGACCCCACTGAAGCTTTCTTT. Translation gives CASSLDWGDPTEAFF.